This T cell receptor (beta chain) is drawn from a study of T cell clusters in autoimmune cytopenias. TRB was amplified by touch-down multiplex PCR, primer pools A and B combined. TCRdb re-called the multiplex PCR reads, yielding one record per CDR3 amino acid sequence without DNA. In total, the table holds about 12,000 distinct CDR3 sequences. TRB was amplified from 250 ng of peripheral blood genomic DNA per sample. CDR1 and CDR2 (germline): ENHRY, SYGVKD. The CDR3 covers 13 residues. These data also featured in a second study, about T cell repertoires in aging, cancer and after chemotherapy.

The sample consisted of peripheral blood. This sequence joins TRBV10-3 and TRBJ1-1; the TRBD1 assignment by TCRdb is unverifiable without DNA. This clonotype originated in a human donor in good health. CDR3 in amino acids: CAISEAGDTEAFF.